This T cell receptor (beta chain) originates from a study of cytomegalovirus exposure and HLA in healthy donors. Turning to this clone: Its specificity is unknown.

Study findings and constraints: Data from an earlier analysis indicated that most TCR beta V segments were productive either about 90% or about 30% of the time. A later analysis linked roughly 17,000 TCR beta sequences to HLA alleles at 0.05 false discovery rate.

Vbeta (60) and Jbeta (13) primers were used in the PCR. TCRdb's table, derived via immunoSEQ multiplex PCR, lists solely in-frame clones and lacks some. This sample yields 120,000 to 150,000 clones, of which less than 85% are seen a single time; 6.8% belongs to the top ten. The sample taken for sequencing was PBMCs. The sequence was obtained from a man aged 40-55 years in good health and CMV-seropositive.

In nucleotides, the CDR3 is TGTGCCTGGAGGGGGCGGGGGATCAGCTACGAGCAGTACTTC. It is translated as CAWRGRGISYEQYF. The chain carries TRBV30 and TRBJ2-7; 7 bases map to TRBD2. This CDR3 spans 14 amino acids. Germline V CDR1 and CDR2: GTSNPN, SVGIG (reference sequence). J was trimmed by 3 bases and V by 3 bases; bases with no gene match: 8.